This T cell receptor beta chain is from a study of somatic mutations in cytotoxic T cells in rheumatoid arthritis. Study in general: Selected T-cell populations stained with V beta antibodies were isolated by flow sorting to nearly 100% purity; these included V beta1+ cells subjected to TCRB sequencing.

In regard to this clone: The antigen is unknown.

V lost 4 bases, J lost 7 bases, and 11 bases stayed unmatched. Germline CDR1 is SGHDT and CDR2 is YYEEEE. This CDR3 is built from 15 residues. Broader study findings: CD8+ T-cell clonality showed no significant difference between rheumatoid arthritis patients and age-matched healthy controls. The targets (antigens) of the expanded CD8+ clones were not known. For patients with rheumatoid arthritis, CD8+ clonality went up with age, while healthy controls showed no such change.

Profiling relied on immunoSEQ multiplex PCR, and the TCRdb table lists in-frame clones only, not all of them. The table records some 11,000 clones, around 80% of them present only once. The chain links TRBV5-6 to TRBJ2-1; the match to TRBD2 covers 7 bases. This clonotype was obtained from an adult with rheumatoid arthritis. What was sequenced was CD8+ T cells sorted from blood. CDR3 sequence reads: CASSGGGYSLNEQFF. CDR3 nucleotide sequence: TGTGCCAGCAGCGGGGGGGGTTACTCTCTAAATGAGCAGTTCTTC.